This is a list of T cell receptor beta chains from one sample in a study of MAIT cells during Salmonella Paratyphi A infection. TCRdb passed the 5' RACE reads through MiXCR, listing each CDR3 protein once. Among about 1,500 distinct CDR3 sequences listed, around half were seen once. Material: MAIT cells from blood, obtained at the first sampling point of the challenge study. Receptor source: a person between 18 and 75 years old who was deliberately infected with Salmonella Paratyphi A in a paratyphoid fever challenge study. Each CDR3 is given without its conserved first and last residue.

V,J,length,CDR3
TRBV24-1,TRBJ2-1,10,ATGEESNEQF
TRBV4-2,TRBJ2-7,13,ASSQELGEEGGQD
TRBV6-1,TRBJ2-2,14,ASSELAGGNTGELG
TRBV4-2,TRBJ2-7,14,ASSQGDTGESYEQY
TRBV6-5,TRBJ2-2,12,ASRGGQDTGGCF
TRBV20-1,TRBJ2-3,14,SASSQTSGGTDTQY
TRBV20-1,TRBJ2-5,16,SARGSELGLTTQETQY
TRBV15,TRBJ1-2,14,ATSRDLDITNYGYT
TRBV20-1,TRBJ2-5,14,SARDLGGGKEEKND
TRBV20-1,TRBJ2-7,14,SASSQDSGSSYEQY
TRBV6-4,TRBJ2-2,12,ASSDSSDTGELF
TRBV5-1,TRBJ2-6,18,ASSVTGTSGTGSGANVLT
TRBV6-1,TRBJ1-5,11,ASSDGENQPQH
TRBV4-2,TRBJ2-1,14,ASSQEDRGGYNEQF
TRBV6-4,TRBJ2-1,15,ASSVSTGGADSNEQF
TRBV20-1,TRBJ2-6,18,SARAGLAQDRGSGANVLT
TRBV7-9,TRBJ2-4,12,ASSLDPGPNIQY
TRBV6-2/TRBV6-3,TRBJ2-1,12,ASGNSGDYNEQF
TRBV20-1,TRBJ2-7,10,SASNLEYEQY
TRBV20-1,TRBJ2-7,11,SAREHRGREQY
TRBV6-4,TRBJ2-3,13,ASSDHGQGADTQY
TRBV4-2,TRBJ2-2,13,ASSQEGQNTGELF
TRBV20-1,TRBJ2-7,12,SARPPAQDYEQY
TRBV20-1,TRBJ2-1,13,SAREGTTDYNEQF
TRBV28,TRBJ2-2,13,ASSFMDRDTGELF
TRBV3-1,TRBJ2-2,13,ASSPTGDNTGELF
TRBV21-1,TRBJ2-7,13,ASSKCGGRSYEQY
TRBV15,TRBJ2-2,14,ATSSIPGQDTGELF
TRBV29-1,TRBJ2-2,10,SSDGETGELF
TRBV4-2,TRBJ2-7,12,ASSQDRESGEQY
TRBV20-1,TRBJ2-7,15,SALAGALNLFSYEQY
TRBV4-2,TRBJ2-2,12,ASSQEGDTGELF
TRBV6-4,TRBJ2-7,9,ASSQTSGQY
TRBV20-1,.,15,SARAGGESGPPYEQY
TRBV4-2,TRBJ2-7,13,ASRSTGGDSYEQY
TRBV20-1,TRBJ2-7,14,SARDFQREGKYEQY
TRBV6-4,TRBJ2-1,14,ASSDTAGEGEKGQF
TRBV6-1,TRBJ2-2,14,ASSELAGGNTGELF
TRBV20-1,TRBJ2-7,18,SAREGSEAVGDSISYEQY
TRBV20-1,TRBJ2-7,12,SARGGQGRDEQY
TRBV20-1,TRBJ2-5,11,SANRLAQETQY
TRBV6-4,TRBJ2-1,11,ASSDREESLQF